Listed here is a single TCR beta chain. Its antigen remains unidentified. Per germline, CDR1 KGHSH and CDR2 LQKENI. The CDR3 runs 17 residues. With 3 bases removed from V and 2 bases from J, the gap between germline ends came to 17 bases. These data belong to a study of T cell responses to AZD1222 COVID-19 vaccine. Whole-study results and caveats: The donors showed a predominance of white British ancestry and of females, with possible underestimation of clonal diversity. All repertoire sampling was performed exclusively after the peak T cell response.

TCRdb's table, derived via immunoSEQ multiplex PCR, lists solely in-frame clones and lacks some. The sample carries about 69,000 clones, roughly 83% recorded once. The sequence came from an adult who received the AZD1222 COVID-19 vaccine. Sequencing was performed on peripheral blood, taken 28 days after the second AZD1222 dose. This chain uses TRBV18 with TRBJ2-1; tentatively, D is TRBD1 (6 bases). The CDR3 sequence: CASSPSSGQPTYNEQFF. The CDR3 DNA reads TGTGCCAGCTCACCGTCGTCCGGACAGCCAACCTACAATGAGCAGTTCTTC. Drawing the rest from reference TRBV18 and TRBJ2-1, the complete variable domain is NAGVMQNPRHLVRRRGQEARLRCSPMKGHSHVYWYRQLPEEGLKFMVYLQKENIIDESGMPKERFSAEFPKEGPSILRIQQVVRGDSAAYFCASSPSSGQPTYNEQFFGPGTRLTVL.